Following are 6 T cell receptor beta chains from one sample sequenced in a study of ipilimumab plus nivolumab after autologous stem cell transplantation. Produced via immunoSEQ multiplex PCR; TCRdb's table is partial and in-frame only. This sample yields 35,000 to 50,000 clones, of which approximately 91% are seen a single time; about 0.88% belongs to the top ten. This sample comprised PBMCs, obtained in a trial of ipilimumab plus nivolumab as post-transplant consolidation. The receptors stem from a male donor with multiple myeloma.

The CDR3 bases are TGCGCCAGCAGCCAGGGCGGAGTAGCCAAAAACATTCAGTACTTC. It codes for CASSQGGVAKNIQYF. The gene calls are TRBV4-1 and TRBJ2-4; D gene uncertain. Trimming took 3 bases from V and 0 from J, leaving 9 bases between them. Germline values: CDR1 MGHRA, CDR2 YSYEKL. The length of the CDR3 is 15 residues.

J is TRBJ2-7 and V is TRBV21-1; the table gives TRBD1 as D, unverified against the DNA. TRBV21-1 is reported as a pseudogene. The CDR3 has 15 amino acids. This chain's CDR3 is CASSKPTGVAYEQYF. CDR3 DNA: TGTGCCAGCAGCAAACCGACAGGGGTAGCCTACGAGCAGTACTTC.

The chain uses TRBV4-1 and TRBJ2-3; D is possibly TRBD2 (5 bases). The V gene lost 4 bases and the J gene lost 5 bases, with 19 bases spanning the gap. Looked up from germline, CDR1 is MGHRA and CDR2 is YSYEKL. There are 16 residues in the CDR3. DNA of the CDR3: TGCGCCAGCAGCCCCTCACGGCAGTCGGGGTTAGATACGCAGTATTTT. Protein product: CASSPSRQSGLDTQYF.

CDR3 nucleotide sequence: TGCGCCAGCTCCGTCGCCGGGACCCTCAATGAGCAGTTCTTC. It codes for CASSVAGTLNEQFF. This rearrangement joins TRBV10-1 to TRBJ2-1; TRBD1 or TRBD2 may be the D gene (5 bases each). There are 14 residues in the CDR3. The germline V and J ends were trimmed by 8 bases and 6 bases, with 17 bases remaining between them. The germline CDR1 and CDR2 sequences are WNHNN and SYGVQD (reference sequence).

This chain connects TRBV7-8 to TRBJ2-2; D unresolved. Per germline, CDR1 SGHVS and CDR2 FQNEAQ. V was trimmed by 1 base and J by 0 bases, leaving 9 bases between them. The CDR3 contains 16 residues. CDR3 sequence: CASSLVAATNTGELFF. Here the CDR3 DNA reads TGTGCCAGCAGCTTAGTAGCAGCTACGAACACCGGGGAGCTGTTTTTT.

The V gene is TRBV6-5, the J gene TRBJ2-2; D call uncertain. V was shortened by 0 bases and J by 2 bases, with 7 bases between the two germline ends. Germline V CDR1 and CDR2: MNHEY, SVGAGI. There are 15 residues in the CDR3. The DNA for the CDR3 is TGTGCCAGCAGTTACTCCGGTACTAACACCGGGGAGCTGTTTTTT. This codes for CASSYSGTNTGELFF.